The next 15 T cell receptor beta chains were all read from a single sample in a study of blood T cell repertoires in COVID-19. The data were produced by immunoSEQ multiplex PCR, yet TCRdb's version contains in-frame clones alone and is incomplete. The data hold about 190,000 clones, with about 85% observed a single time. Material: peripheral blood. The receptors originated from a man aged 25 to 40 with acute or convalescent COVID-19.

The chain is built from TRBV5-1 and TRBJ2-7; 11 nucleotides match TRBD1. CDR1 SGHRS and CDR2 YFSETQ come from the germline V gene. The V and J ends lost 4 bases and 4 bases, in that order; junction bases with no gene match: 10. This CDR3 spans 16 amino acids. This CDR3 reads CASSTDGQGAIYEQYF. The CDR3 DNA sequence: TGCGCCAGCAGCACCGACGGACAGGGGGCGATTTACGAGCAGTACTTC.

The CDR3, as DNA: TGTGCCAGCAGGCAAACGGGACTAAACACCGGGGAGCTGTTTTTT. Translated, it gives CASRQTGLNTGELFF. The V and J genes are TRBV6-5 and TRBJ2-2; 7 positions agree with TRBD2. The germline V gene encodes CDR1 MNHEY and CDR2 SVGAGI. V lost 6 bases to trimming and J lost 2 bases; unmatched junction nucleotides: 6. This CDR3 comprises 15 residues.

J is TRBJ2-3 and V is TRBV28; TRBD1 matches 8 bases. This CDR3 region has 16 residues. J lost 4 bases, V lost 5 bases, and 11 bases had no gene match. In germline, CDR1 is MDHEN, CDR2 SYDVKM. The CDR3 region has the DNA TGTGCCAGCAGTGGGAGGACAGGGAAAGGGGCAGATACGCAGTATTTT. This gives the protein CASSGRTGKGADTQYF.

The chain employs TRBV7-2 and TRBJ2-1; 8 nucleotides line up with TRBD1. The CDR3 is made up of 13 amino acids. Trimming removed 5 bases from V and 9 bases from J; junction bases left unmatched: 6. CDR1 SGHTA and CDR2 FQGNSA come from the germline V gene. CDR3 protein: CASSPGGGIEQFF. In DNA, the CDR3 is TGTGCCAGCAGCCCAGGGGGCGGAATTGAGCAGTTCTTC.

The chain has TRBV18 and TRBJ1-2, with D perhaps TRBD1 (6 bases). Per germline, CDR1 KGHSH and CDR2 LQKENI. This CDR3 region has 16 residues. V was clipped by 4 bases and J by 1 base, with 16 bases between them. The CDR3 DNA reads TGTGCCAGCTCACGGGTGGACAGATCGGATAACTATGGCTACACCTTC. Protein: CASSRVDRSDNYGYTF.

The gene calls are TRBV30 and TRBJ1-1; D is unresolved. Trimming stripped 3 bases from V and 12 bases from J, with 11 bases between. The CDR3 is 10 residues long. CDR1 is GTSNPN and CDR2 is SVGIG in the germline V gene (reference sequence). CDR3 sequence reads: CAWSDGISFF. The CDR3 nucleotides read TGTGCCTGGAGCGACGGGATTTCTTTCTTT.

This rearrangement joins TRBV19 to TRBJ1-6; a weak D match, TRBD1 (5 bases). This CDR3 spans 14 amino acids. Germline V lookup: CDR1 LNHDA, CDR2 SQIVND (reference sequence). V gave up 2 bases and J gave up 9 bases, with 11 bases separating them. This CDR3 reads CASSISQGGSPLHF. The CDR3 DNA follows: TGTGCCAGTAGTATAAGCCAGGGTGGTTCACCCCTCCACTTT. The full variable domain, rest sourced from reference TRBV19 and TRBJ1-6, is DGGITQSPKYLFRKEGQNVTLSCEQNLNHDAMYWYRQDPGQGLRLIYYSQIVNDFQKGDIAEGYSVSREKKESFPLTVTSAQKNPTAFYLCASSISQGGSPLHFGNGTRLTVT.

This sequence joins TRBV2 and TRBJ2-3; D is ambiguous. Germline V CDR1 and CDR2: SNHLY, FYNNEI. The length of the CDR3 is 12 residues. V lost 6 bases, J lost 6 bases, and 10 bases lay in between. DNA for the CDR3: TGTGCCAGCAGATCCCGACTCGATACGCAGTATTTT. Translating it yields CASRSRLDTQYF.

The rearrangement joins TRBV7-3 to TRBJ2-3, with D maybe TRBD2 (5 bases). Trimming pared 0 bases from V and 0 bases from J, leaving 10 bases between. CDR3 length: 16 residues. Looked up from germline, CDR1 is SGHTA and CDR2 is FQGTGA. The CDR3 DNA sequence: TGTGCCAGCAGCTTAACCCCGGGGATAAGCACAGATACGCAGTATTTT. It is translated as CASSLTPGISTDTQYF.

The gene calls are TRBV10-3 and TRBJ1-6, with D possibly TRBD1 on 6 matching bases. Germline V gene data show CDR1 as ENHRY and CDR2 as SYGVKD. Trimming pared 10 bases from V and 9 bases from J, leaving 16 bases between. The CDR3 length is 13 residues. CDR3 in amino acids: CATKDSGISPLHF. For the CDR3, the DNA is TGTGCCACCAAGGACAGCGGGATTTCACCCCTCCACTTT.

The genes are TRBV19 and TRBJ2-5; D is uncertain. Germline V gives CDR1 LNHDA, CDR2 SQIVND (reference sequence). The CDR3 is 14 amino acids. Trimming pared 1 base from V and 3 bases from J, leaving 9 bases between. The CDR3 protein is CASSIGSREETQYF. CDR3 coding DNA: TGTGCCAGTAGTATAGGAAGTCGGGAAGAGACCCAGTACTTC.

This chain uses TRBV13 with TRBJ2-6, with D possibly being TRBD2 (5 bases). CDR3 length equals 16 residues. Trimming took 4 bases from V and 4 from J, leaving 14 bases between them. Germline CDR1 and CDR2: PRHDT and FYEKMQ (reference sequence). The CDR3 here is CASSYSPGKGANVLTF. The CDR3 DNA is TGTGCCAGCAGCTATTCCCCGGGAAAAGGGGCCAACGTCCTGACTTTC.

The CDR3 spells CASSLVGGKMNEKLFF. CDR3 sequence (DNA): TGTGCCAGCAGCTTGGTTGGAGGGAAGATGAATGAAAAACTGTTTTTT. The V call is TRBV5-5, the J call TRBJ1-4; D gene uncertain. The ends were cut back, 0 bases at V and 5 bases at J, with 14 bases in the middle. Germline V gene sequence: CDR1 SGHKS, CDR2 YYEKEE (reference sequence). This CDR3 is 16 amino acids long.

In this sample, this clone turned up a few times. J is TRBJ2-7 and V is TRBV7-2; D ambiguous. Trimming left V 1 base short and J 5 bases short, with 12 bases between. CDR1 SGHTA and CDR2 FQGNSA come from the germline V gene. This CDR3 has 14 amino acids. The CDR3 DNA follows: TGTGCCAGCAGCTTAGGGCAGCGCCTAAACGAGCAGTACTTC. Translating it yields CASSLGQRLNEQYF.

The V gene is TRBV24-1, the J gene TRBJ2-3; tentative D call: TRBD1 (6 bases). The V gene's germline CDR1 is KGHDR and CDR2 SFDVKD. The CDR3 loop spans 16 amino acids. Deletions cut 5 bases from V and 0 bases from J, with 14 bases between. CDR3 DNA sequence: TGTGCCACCAGTGCCGCGGACAGTTCTAGCACAGATACGCAGTATTTT. Its translation: CATSAADSSSTDTQYF.